These 16 T cell receptor beta chains originate from one sample sequenced in a study of blood T cell repertoires in COVID-19. Sequencing used immunoSEQ multiplex PCR; TCRdb keeps in-frame clones, though not all of them. The table lists some 80,000 clones, approximately 88% of them singletons. Sequencing was carried out using peripheral blood. The source is a woman older than 75 with active or convalescent COVID-19.

The CDR3 spells CASFPGYNGNTEAFF. CDR3 coding DNA: TGTGCCAGCTTCCCGGGGTACAATGGGAACACTGAAGCTTTCTTT. The chain recombines TRBV28 with TRBJ1-1, with no clear D. The V gene's germline CDR1 is MDHEN and CDR2 SYDVKM. V was pared by 8 bases and J by 1 base, with 17 bases between. The CDR3 spans 15 residues.

The table lists this clone with a few counts. V and J are TRBV3-1 (or the pseudogene TRBV3-2) and TRBJ2-7; weak D call: TRBD2 (5 bases). Germline CDR1 LGHDT, CDR2 YNNKEL (reference sequence). V was pared by 0 bases and J by 9 bases, with 21 bases between. The CDR3 sequence is 16 residues long. CDR3 sequence (DNA): TGTGCCAGCAGCCAAGAACCCCGAACTACCACGGGAAGGCAGTACTTC. This sequence encodes CASSQEPRTTTGRQYF.

The chain is built from TRBV7-9 and TRBJ1-1; tentatively, D is TRBD1 (5 bases). In germline, CDR1 is SEHNR, CDR2 FQNEAQ (reference sequence). The CDR3 is 14 amino acids. The V end lost 5 bases, the J end lost 0 bases, and 10 bases lay between the germline ends. This CDR3 is CASSLGGMNTEAFF. CDR3 coding DNA: TGTGCCAGCAGCCTGGGGGGGATGAACACTGAAGCTTTCTTT.

The chain joins TRBV28 to TRBJ1-3; D not resolved. Trimming took 2 bases from V and 2 from J, leaving 7 bases between them. The CDR3 sequence is 14 residues long. Germline V gives CDR1 MDHEN, CDR2 SYDVKM. In DNA form, the CDR3 reads TGTGCCAGCAGTTTACTTGGCCCTGGAAACACCATATATTTT. Its translation: CASSLLGPGNTIYF.

V gene TRBV15 combines with J gene TRBJ1-5; 8 nucleotides line up with TRBD1. The CDR3 runs to 14 residues. V lost 6 bases, J lost 5 bases, and 6 bases stayed unmatched. The germline gives CDR1 LNHNV, CDR2 YYDKDF (reference sequence). This CDR3 reads CATRPSGGHQPQHF. The CDR3 nucleotides are TGTGCCACCAGACCCTCAGGGGGCCATCAGCCCCAGCATTTT.

This clone was recorded only once. This chain links TRBV28 with TRBJ1-3; 10 nucleotides line up with TRBD1. With V trimmed by 6 bases and J by 1 base, 3 bases remained unmatched. CDR3 size: 15 residues. Germline loops: CDR1 MDHEN, CDR2 SYDVKM. The CDR3 DNA reads TGTGCCAGCAGCCCGGGACAGGGGTCTGGAAACACCATATATTTT. Translation gives CASSPGQGSGNTIYF. Full variable domain (remainder filled in from reference TRBV28 and TRBJ1-3): DVKVTQSSRYLVKRTGEKVFLECVQDMDHENMFWYRQDPGLGLRLIYFSYDVKMKEKGDIPEGYSVSREKKERFSLILESASTNQTSMYLCASSPGQGSGNTIYFGEGSWLTVV.

CDR3 residues: CASSYFAEAGGELFF. The DNA for the CDR3 is TGTGCCAGCAGTTACTTCGCCGAGGCGGGCGGGGAGCTGTTTTTT. The chain carries TRBV6-6 and TRBJ2-2; weak D call: TRBD2 (5 bases). The V end was cut by 1 base, the J end by 7 bases, with 13 bases between. Germline-derived CDR1 and CDR2 are MNHNY and SVGAGI (reference sequence). The CDR3 is 15 amino acids.

The chain combines TRBV3-1 (or the pseudogene TRBV3-2) with TRBJ2-3, with TRBD2 matching 9 bases. Trimming cost V 4 bases and J 5 bases; bases outside gene matches: 7. Germline assignment: CDR1 LGHDT and CDR2 YNNKEL (reference sequence). The CDR3 is made up of 15 amino acids. The CDR3 DNA follows: TGTGCCAGCAGCCCCGGCCAGCGGGAGGAAGATACGCAGTATTTT. Translated, it gives CASSPGQREEDTQYF.

This chain links TRBV30 with TRBJ1-3, with TRBD1 as a possible D gene (6 bases). The CDR3 covers 14 residues. From germline, CDR1 is GTSNPN and CDR2 SVGIG (reference sequence). Trimming stripped 1 base from V and 0 bases from J, with 7 bases between. The DNA of the CDR3 is TGTGCCTGGAGTGCAGGGGTCTCTGGAAACACCATATATTTT. Translated, it gives CAWSAGVSGNTIYF.

This sequence joins TRBV11-2 and TRBJ2-5, with TRBD2 matching over 13 bases. With 1 base clipped from V and 1 base from J, the junction kept 3 bases outside the gene matches. CDR1 is SGHAT, CDR2 FQNNGV, per germline. The CDR3 length is 17 residues. The CDR3 loop reads CASSLVGTSGIQETQYF. CDR3 nucleotides: TGTGCCAGCAGCTTAGTAGGGACTAGCGGGATCCAAGAGACCCAGTACTTC.

J is TRBJ1-6 and V is TRBV18; 8 positions match TRBD1. Germline assignment: CDR1 KGHSH and CDR2 LQKENI. The CDR3 runs to 16 residues. V lost 3 bases, J lost 10 bases, and 11 bases stayed unmatched. CDR3 protein: CASSPGVGTGGSPLHF. The CDR3 DNA sequence: TGTGCCAGCTCACCTGGCGTCGGGACAGGAGGATCACCCCTCCACTTT.

The V and J genes are TRBV21-1 and TRBJ2-5; no DNA check was done on the table's D call, TRBD2. TRBV21-1 is a known pseudogene. The CDR3 spans 15 residues. CDR3 sequence: CASSKDAGFQETQYF. In nucleotides, the CDR3 is TGTGCCAGCAGCAAAGATGCGGGCTTCCAAGAGACCCAGTACTTC.

The J gene is TRBJ2-2, the V gene TRBV10-3, with TRBD1 identical over 9 bases. From germline, CDR1 is ENHRY and CDR2 SYGVKD. The CDR3 contains 14 residues. V trimming: 8 bases; J trimming: 6 bases; junction bases outside the gene matches: 7. CDR3 region: CAIQQGARSGELFF. CDR3 in DNA: TGTGCCATCCAACAGGGGGCAAGGTCCGGGGAGCTGTTTTTT.

This chain links TRBV3-1 (or the pseudogene TRBV3-2) with TRBJ2-1, with D possibly matching TRBD2 (5 bases). V was trimmed by 5 bases and J by 9 bases, leaving 26 bases between them. There are 17 residues in the CDR3. Germline V CDR1 and CDR2: LGHDT, YNNKEL (reference sequence). Here the CDR3 reads CASSDQVLAQTFTEQFF. DNA for the CDR3: TGTGCCAGCAGCGACCAAGTCCTAGCCCAGACTTTCACTGAGCAGTTCTTC.

The rearrangement joins TRBV7-9 to TRBJ2-1, with TRBD1 as a possible D gene (5 bases). Germline assignment: CDR1 SEHNR and CDR2 FQNEAQ (reference sequence). The length of the CDR3 is 15 residues. V lost 5 bases, J lost 0 bases, and 11 bases lay in between. The CDR3 sequence: CASSPPGLSYNEQFF. The CDR3, as DNA: TGTGCCAGCAGCCCACCAGGGCTCTCCTACAATGAGCAGTTCTTC.

The table lists this clone with a few counts. The V gene is TRBV9, the J gene TRBJ2-2; the match to TRBD1 covers 11 bases. Unmatched junction bases numbered 5, after V lost 2 bases and J lost 2 bases. CDR3 size: 17 residues. From germline, CDR1 is SGDLS and CDR2 YYNGEE. The CDR3 spells CASSVGQGALNTGELFF. For the CDR3, the DNA is TGTGCCAGCAGCGTTGGACAGGGGGCTCTTAACACCGGGGAGCTGTTTTTT.